These T cell receptor beta chains were read from a single sample in a study of human T cells and chemical hapten exposure. TCRdb re-analysed the RACE reads in MiXCR, keeping a single row per CDR3 protein. The repertoire holds over 70,000 distinct CDR3 sequences, with 8.5% as singletons. The specimen was whole blood, collected in connection with sensitization to the hapten diphenylcyclopropenone (DPC). These receptors were taken from a woman aged 50 to 60 with alopecia areata. Some clones in this sample may be carry-over from other donors' samples. CDR3s include the opening cysteine and the closing phenylalanine or tryptophan. D genes are given only for firm matches. Clone size is not always given. Where it is, it says once, few, many or a class for expanded clones.

clone size: few
V gene: TRBV9
J gene: TRBJ2-3
D gene: TRBD2
CDR3 protein: CASSGRLAGETTDTQYF
CDR3 DNA: TGTGCCAGCAGCGGCCGACTAGCGGGGGAGACCACAGATACGCAGTATTTT

clone size: few
V gene: TRBV28
J gene: TRBJ2-3
D gene: TRBD2
CDR3 protein: CASSSPGLAGFTDTQYF
CDR3 DNA: TGTGCCAGCAGTTCTCCGGGACTAGCGGGTTTCACAGATACGCAGTATTTT

clone size: NA
V gene: TRBV28
J gene: TRBJ2-7
D gene: NA
CDR3 protein: CASSFPITGSYEQYF
CDR3 DNA: TGTGCCAGCAGTTTCCCAATTACAGGTTCCTACGAGCAGTACTTC

clone size: many
V gene: TRBV27
J gene: TRBJ2-5
D gene: NA
CDR3 protein: CASSPYGVGETQYF
CDR3 DNA: TGTGCCAGCAGCCCCTACGGAGTCGGTGAGACCCAGTACTTC

clone size: few
V gene: TRBV6-5
J gene: TRBJ2-1
D gene: NA
CDR3 protein: CASSYDIADHSYNEQFF
CDR3 DNA: TGTGCCAGCAGTTACGATATAGCGGACCACTCCTACAATGAGCAGTTCTTC

clone size: many
V gene: TRBV29-1
J gene: TRBJ1-1
D gene: NA
CDR3 protein: CSVGTSEAFF
CDR3 DNA: TGCAGCGTTGGCACCTCTGAAGCTTTCTTT

clone size: NA
V gene: TRBV5-6
J gene: TRBJ1-1
D gene: TRBD1
CDR3 protein: CASRTGPGGTEAFF
CDR3 DNA: TGTGCCAGCAGGACAGGGCCAGGAGGGACTGAAGCTTTCTTT

clone size: few
V gene: TRBV2
J gene: TRBJ2-1
D gene: TRBD1
CDR3 protein: CASSAPATDRGRDEQFF
CDR3 DNA: TGTGCCAGCAGTGCCCCCGCGACGGACAGGGGGCGGGATGAGCAGTTCTTC

clone size: few
V gene: TRBV10-3
J gene: TRBJ2-7
D gene: TRBD1
CDR3 protein: CAISVGEGASYEQYF
CDR3 DNA: TGTGCCATCAGTGTAGGCGAGGGGGCCTCCTACGAGCAGTACTTC

clone size: few
V gene: TRBV3-1
J gene: TRBJ2-1
D gene: NA
CDR3 protein: CASSQGIGSLNEQFF
CDR3 DNA: TGTGCCAGCAGCCAAGGAATAGGGTCTTTGAATGAGCAGTTCTTC

clone size: few
V gene: TRBV7-2
J gene: TRBJ2-3
D gene: TRBD2
CDR3 protein: CASSLVASGSSDTQYF
CDR3 DNA: TGTGCCAGCAGCTTAGTGGCTAGCGGGAGTTCAGATACGCAGTATTTT

clone size: few
V gene: TRBV2
J gene: TRBJ2-7
D gene: NA
CDR3 protein: CANAWGSSYEQYF
CDR3 DNA: TGTGCCAACGCGTGGGGGTCCTCCTACGAGCAGTACTTC

clone size: many
V gene: TRBV20-1
J gene: TRBJ1-6
D gene: NA
CDR3 protein: CSARAARAGSPLHF
CDR3 DNA: TGCAGTGCTAGAGCCGCCAGGGCTGGTTCACCCCTCCACTTT

clone size: many
V gene: TRBV12-3/TRBV12-4
J gene: TRBJ1-1
D gene: NA
CDR3 protein: CASRTLSSTEAFF
CDR3 DNA: TGTGCCAGCAGAACCCTGAGCTCCACTGAAGCTTTCTTT

clone size: few
V gene: TRBV12-3/TRBV12-4
J gene: TRBJ2-3
D gene: NA
CDR3 protein: CATLQGDTQYF
CDR3 DNA: TGTGCCACCCTGCAAGGCGATACGCAGTATTTT

clone size: many
V gene: TRBV19
J gene: TRBJ2-1
D gene: TRBD2
CDR3 protein: CASSISGGGLGQFF
CDR3 DNA: TGTGCCAGTAGTATTAGCGGGGGGGGCCTTGGGCAGTTCTTC

clone size: NA
V gene: TRBV18
J gene: TRBJ1-5
D gene: NA
CDR3 protein: CASSPVGYSNQPQHF
CDR3 DNA: TGTGCCAGCTCCCCGGTCGGATATAGCAATCAGCCCCAGCATTTT

clone size: few
V gene: TRBV9
J gene: TRBJ1-3
D gene: NA
CDR3 protein: CASSPGRLSSGNTIYF
CDR3 DNA: TGTGCCAGCAGCCCGGGACGCCTGAGCTCTGGAAACACCATATATTTT

clone size: few
V gene: TRBV12-3/TRBV12-4
J gene: TRBJ1-2
D gene: TRBD1
CDR3 protein: CASSAGTGYGYTF
CDR3 DNA: TGTGCCAGCAGTGCCGGGACAGGCTATGGCTACACCTTC

clone size: few
V gene: TRBV29-1
J gene: TRBJ2-3
D gene: NA
CDR3 protein: CSVGGVGIKDTQYF
CDR3 DNA: TGCAGCGTTGGAGGGGTTGGGATTAAGGATACGCAGTATTTT

clone size: NA
V gene: TRBV5-4
J gene: TRBJ2-3
D gene: TRBD2
CDR3 protein: CASSLAETSSADTQYF
CDR3 DNA: TGTGCCAGCAGCTTGGCCGAGACTAGCAGCGCAGATACGCAGTATTTT

clone size: few
V gene: TRBV27
J gene: TRBJ2-1
D gene: NA
CDR3 protein: CASSDSLSYNEQFF
CDR3 DNA: TGTGCCAGCAGTGACTCTCTCTCCTACAATGAGCAGTTCTTC

clone size: NA
V gene: TRBV5-8
J gene: TRBJ2-1
D gene: TRBD2
CDR3 protein: CASSLGTGGPYNEQFF
CDR3 DNA: TGTGCCAGCAGCTTGGGAACGGGAGGCCCCTACAATGAGCAGTTCTTC

clone size: NA
V gene: TRBV6-1
J gene: TRBJ2-2
D gene: NA
CDR3 protein: CASTRTANTGELFF
CDR3 DNA: TGTGCCAGCACTCGGACAGCGAACACCGGGGAGCTGTTTTTT

clone size: NA
V gene: TRBV29-1
J gene: TRBJ1-1
D gene: NA
CDR3 protein: CSGSGHLNTEAFF
CDR3 DNA: TGCAGCGGCTCGGGACACTTGAACACTGAAGCTTTCTTT

clone size: NA
V gene: TRBV7-2
J gene: TRBJ2-1
D gene: NA
CDR3 protein: CASSLVTSPNEQFF
CDR3 DNA: TGTGCCAGCAGCTTAGTTACTAGCCCCAATGAGCAGTTCTTC

clone size: few
V gene: TRBV9
J gene: TRBJ2-2
D gene: NA
CDR3 protein: CASSVAPNTGELFF
CDR3 DNA: TGTGCCAGCAGCGTAGCCCCGAACACCGGGGAGCTGTTTTTT

clone size: few
V gene: TRBV5-1
J gene: TRBJ2-7
D gene: NA
CDR3 protein: CASSLDWPDYEQYF
CDR3 DNA: TGCGCCAGCAGCTTGGATTGGCCTGACTACGAGCAGTACTTC

clone size: few
V gene: TRBV9
J gene: TRBJ1-6
D gene: NA
CDR3 protein: CASSVVDGNNSPLHF
CDR3 DNA: TGTGCCAGCAGCGTAGTTGATGGGAACAATTCACCCCTCCACTTT

clone size: NA
V gene: TRBV4-2
J gene: TRBJ2-3
D gene: TRBD2
CDR3 protein: CASSQDIWGTGSGSGGADTQYF
CDR3 DNA: TGTGCCAGCAGCCAAGATATTTGGGGCACGGGGAGTGGTAGCGGGGGTGCCGATACGCAGTATTTT

clone size: few
V gene: TRBV5-6
J gene: TRBJ2-5
D gene: TRBD2
CDR3 protein: CASSFRAGGPERQETQYF
CDR3 DNA: TGTGCCAGCAGCTTTAGAGCGGGGGGGCCGGAGCGACAAGAGACCCAGTACTTC

clone size: few
V gene: TRBV10-3
J gene: TRBJ2-2
D gene: NA
CDR3 protein: CAISETSQTPNTGELFF
CDR3 DNA: TGTGCCATCAGTGAAACTAGTCAGACTCCGAACACCGGGGAGCTGTTTTTT

clone size: NA
V gene: TRBV28
J gene: TRBJ1-2
D gene: NA
CDR3 protein: CASSLRGAFGYGYTF
CDR3 DNA: TGTGCCAGCAGTTTAAGGGGGGCTTTTGGGTATGGCTACACCTTC

clone size: NA
V gene: TRBV12-3/TRBV12-4
J gene: TRBJ2-7
D gene: NA
CDR3 protein: CASSSMGGTYEQYF
CDR3 DNA: TGTGCCAGCAGTAGTATGGGCGGCACCTACGAGCAGTACTTC

clone size: few
V gene: TRBV2
J gene: TRBJ2-1
D gene: TRBD2
CDR3 protein: CACQLLAGAGEQFF
CDR3 DNA: TGTGCCTGCCAGCTACTAGCGGGAGCGGGTGAGCAGTTCTTC

clone size: NA
V gene: TRBV18
J gene: TRBJ2-3
D gene: NA
CDR3 protein: CASSPPGADTQYF
CDR3 DNA: TGTGCCAGCTCACCTCCCGGAGCAGATACGCAGTATTTT

clone size: NA
V gene: TRBV3-2
J gene: TRBJ1-1
D gene: NA
CDR3 protein: CASSEPPLWTEAFF
CDR3 DNA: TGTGCCAGCAGCGAACCACCCCTTTGGACTGAAGCTTTCTTT

clone size: few
V gene: TRBV4-1
J gene: TRBJ2-1
D gene: TRBD1
CDR3 protein: CASSPGQGGHNEQFF
CDR3 DNA: TGCGCCAGCAGCCCGGGACAGGGGGGCCACAATGAGCAGTTCTTC

clone size: NA
V gene: TRBV6-6
J gene: TRBJ2-1
D gene: TRBD2
CDR3 protein: CASRHLAGYGEQFF
CDR3 DNA: TGTGCCAGCAGACATCTAGCGGGGTACGGTGAGCAGTTCTTC

clone size: many
V gene: TRBV14
J gene: TRBJ2-6
D gene: NA
CDR3 protein: CASSLLGHSGANVLTF
CDR3 DNA: TGTGCCAGCAGCCTTCTAGGGCACTCTGGGGCCAACGTCCTGACTTTC

clone size: NA
V gene: TRBV5-6
J gene: TRBJ1-6
D gene: NA
CDR3 protein: CASLGSGSPLHF
CDR3 DNA: TGTGCCAGTCTCGGGAGCGGCTCACCCCTCCACTTT

clone size: NA
V gene: TRBV28
J gene: TRBJ2-2
D gene: NA
CDR3 protein: CASLEALTGELFF
CDR3 DNA: TGTGCCAGCCTTGAGGCTCTTACTGGGGAGCTGTTTTTT

clone size: many
V gene: TRBV2
J gene: TRBJ2-1
D gene: NA
CDR3 protein: CASSEVVGNEQFF
CDR3 DNA: TGTGCCAGCAGTGAAGTAGTTGGGAATGAGCAGTTCTTC

clone size: NA
V gene: TRBV6-5
J gene: TRBJ2-3
D gene: TRBD2
CDR3 protein: CASSKLAGAYTDTQYF
CDR3 DNA: TGTGCCAGCAGTAAGCTAGCGGGGGCCTACACAGATACGCAGTATTTT

clone size: few
V gene: TRBV7-9
J gene: TRBJ2-3
D gene: NA
CDR3 protein: CASSLTGASTDTQYF
CDR3 DNA: TGTGCCAGCAGCTTAACCGGGGCTAGCACAGATACGCAGTATTTT

clone size: many
V gene: TRBV7-8
J gene: TRBJ1-1
D gene: NA
CDR3 protein: CASSLNKVVSNTEAFF
CDR3 DNA: TGTGCCAGCAGCTTAAATAAGGTAGTCTCGAACACTGAAGCTTTCTTT

clone size: many
V gene: TRBV7-2
J gene: TRBJ2-3
D gene: NA
CDR3 protein: CASSLGSRLLANTDTQYF
CDR3 DNA: TGTGCCAGCAGCTTAGGTAGTCGACTGCTCGCAAACACAGATACGCAGTATTTT

clone size: NA
V gene: TRBV21-1
J gene: TRBJ1-2
D gene: NA
CDR3 protein: CASSFPQGDCGYTF
CDR3 DNA: TGTGCCAGCAGCTTCCCCCAGGGAGACTGTGGCTACACCTTC

clone size: NA
V gene: TRBV2
J gene: TRBJ2-4
D gene: NA
CDR3 protein: CASSGGDSLAKNIQYF
CDR3 DNA: TGTGCCAGCAGTGGCGGGGACAGTCTAGCCAAAAACATTCAGTACTTC

clone size: few
V gene: TRBV11-2
J gene: TRBJ1-6
D gene: NA
CDR3 protein: CASSSPGVGNSPLHF
CDR3 DNA: TGTGCCAGCAGCTCCCCCGGGGTTGGCAATTCACCCCTCCACTTT

clone size: NA
V gene: TRBV3-1
J gene: TRBJ1-1
D gene: TRBD1
CDR3 protein: CASSHANRGQFTEAFF
CDR3 DNA: TGTGCCAGCAGCCACGCGAACCGGGGACAGTTCACTGAAGCTTTCTTT

clone size: many
V gene: TRBV9
J gene: TRBJ2-7
D gene: NA
CDR3 protein: CASSAGPEHEQYF
CDR3 DNA: TGTGCCAGCAGCGCGGGACCGGAGCACGAGCAGTACTTC

clone size: many
V gene: TRBV6-2/TRBV6-3
J gene: TRBJ1-1
D gene: NA
CDR3 protein: CASRGVMNTEAFF
CDR3 DNA: TGTGCCAGCAGAGGGGTTATGAACACTGAAGCTTTCTTT

clone size: few
V gene: TRBV9
J gene: TRBJ1-6
D gene: NA
CDR3 protein: CASSVDRVPPLHF
CDR3 DNA: TGTGCCAGCAGCGTAGATAGGGTTCCACCCCTCCACTTT

clone size: NA
V gene: TRBV10-2
J gene: TRBJ1-1
D gene: NA
CDR3 protein: CASSESRGGTWTEAFF
CDR3 DNA: TGCGCCAGCAGTGAGTCGCGAGGAGGGACGTGGACTGAAGCTTTCTTT